The 12 T cell receptor beta chains reported below all come from one sample, sequenced in a study of tumor-infiltrating lymphocytes in primary liver carcinoma. For blood RNA, unsorted whole blood served as the source, and germline DNA was extracted too. TCR beta cDNA was reverse-transcribed from around 0.55 ug of total RNA. The reaction used a constant-region primer and ProtoScript II reverse transcriptase. Sequencing libraries for TCR beta derived from three nested multiplex PCR rounds that used slightly modified ARM-PCR. Investigators reported that the first two PCR rounds, at 10 to 11 cycles each, used TRBV1-TRBV30 forward primers with a C-beta reverse primer. MiXCR, applied by TCRdb to the multiplex PCR reads, yields one record per CDR3 protein. The data hold more than 150,000 distinct CDR3 sequences, with over 45% observed a single time. The sample comprised peripheral blood. These receptors were collected from a man aged 35-49 years with primary liver carcinoma and hepatitis B virus infection.

V is TRBV29-1 and J is TRBJ2-7, with 11 positions matching TRBD2. Germline CDR1 SQVTM, CDR2 ANQGSEA. Trimming at V came to 1 base and at J to 6 bases, leaving 5 bases not matched to a gene. The CDR3 runs 14 residues. CDR3 DNA: TGCAGCGTTGAAGGGCCCCTAGCGGGAGGCGAGCAGTACTTC. Its translation is CSVEGPLAGGEQYF.

The chain has TRBV6-1 and TRBJ2-7; 9 positions match TRBD1. V dropped 10 bases and J dropped 3; count of bases not matched to a gene: 10. Germline-derived CDR1 and CDR2 are MNHNS and SASEGT. CDR3 length: 14 residues. CDR3 sequence (DNA): TGTGCCACCCGGATTGGGGACAGGGACTACGAGCAGTACTTC. Protein: CATRIGDRDYEQYF.

This chain links TRBV29-1 with TRBJ2-2; D is uncertain. Trimming pared 7 bases from V and 1 base from J, leaving 16 bases between. Per the germline V gene, CDR1 is SQVTM and CDR2 is ANQGSEA. This CDR3 contains 15 residues. CDR3 sequence: CSASLGYLNTGELFF. CDR3 nucleotide sequence: TGCAGCGCCTCCTTGGGCTACTTGAACACCGGGGAGCTGTTTTTT.

V is TRBV5-4 and J is TRBJ2-5; 9 nucleotides agree with TRBD1. The CDR3 spans 14 residues. The germline V gene encodes CDR1 SGHNT and CDR2 YYREEE (reference sequence). The trim removed 3 bases at V and 3 bases at J, leaving 3 bases unmatched. CDR3 in DNA: TGTGCCAGCAGCTCCCGGGACAGGGAAGAGACCCAGTACTTC. Its protein is CASSSRDREETQYF.

This clonotype showed up just a few times. The chain is built from TRBV28 and TRBJ2-1; tentatively, D is TRBD2 (5 bases). The CDR3 consists of 14 residues. The germline V and J ends were trimmed by 6 bases and 3 bases, with 12 bases remaining between them. The germline gives CDR1 MDHEN, CDR2 SYDVKM. CDR3 region: CASSLLRDYNEQFF. CDR3 nucleotide sequence: TGTGCCAGCAGCCTGCTTCGGGACTACAATGAGCAGTTCTTC.

This chain connects TRBV5-4 to TRBJ2-1; no clear D. This CDR3 contains 15 residues. CDR1 is SGHNT, CDR2 YYREEE, per germline (reference sequence). V was pared by 0 bases and J by 0 bases, with 7 bases between. CDR3: CASSLVTGSYNEQFF. The CDR3 DNA is TGTGCCAGCAGCTTGGTCACTGGCTCCTACAATGAGCAGTTCTTC.

About this clonotype: It may be a read error: a sequence one base away is much more abundant. Since no conserved phenylalanine or tryptophan closes the CDR3, a read error is the likely cause. The rearrangement joins TRBV11-1 to TRBJ2-2; tentative D call: TRBD1 (6 bases). The CDR3 has 16 residues. Deletions cut 5 bases from V and 2 bases from J, with 15 bases between. Germline values: CDR1 SGHAT, CDR2 FQDESV (reference sequence). The CDR3 sequence: CASSLQQGANTGELFL. As DNA, the CDR3 is TGTGCCAGCAGCCTACAACAGGGCGCTAACACCGGGGAGCTGTTTCTT.

J is TRBJ2-7 and V is TRBV4-1; 9 bases agree with TRBD2. CDR1 and CDR2 (germline): MGHRA, YSYEKL. With 0 bases clipped from V and 3 bases from J, the junction kept 3 bases outside the gene matches. The CDR3 sequence is 15 residues long. The CDR3 sequence is CASSQETAGGYEQYF. As DNA, the CDR3 is TGCGCCAGCAGCCAAGAAACAGCGGGAGGCTACGAGCAGTACTTC.

The rearrangement uses TRBV6-1 and TRBJ2-6; D is unclear. CDR3 length equals 14 residues. The ends were cut back, 6 bases at V and 4 bases at J, with 10 bases in the middle. CDR1 is MNHNS, CDR2 SASEGT, per germline. The CDR3 is CASRALAGANVLTF. DNA for the CDR3: TGTGCCAGCAGAGCCCTGGCCGGGGCCAACGTCCTGACTTTC.

This clonotype appeared once. The junction differs from germline at one of its ends, possibly a read error. The genes are TRBV11-1 and TRBJ2-3; D is possibly TRBD1 (5 bases). Germline V gene lookup returns CDR1 SGHAT and CDR2 FQDESV (reference sequence). The CDR3 contains 15 residues. CDR3 DNA sequence: TGTACCAGCAACTTACAGCCCATTAACACAGGTACTCAGTATTTT. Translated: CTSNLQPINTGTQYF.

This clonotype occurred a few times. With a much larger clone just one base away, this may be a read error. The gene calls are TRBV11-1 and TRBJ2-1; TRBD2 aligns across 12 bases. V shed 4 bases, J shed 10 bases, and the junction held 8 bases outside the gene matches. CDR1 and CDR2 (germline): SGHAT, FQDESV (reference sequence). The CDR3 totals 15 residues. The CDR3 sequence: CASSSRTSGASEQFF. The CDR3 nucleotides are TGTGCCAGCAGCTCCCGGACTAGCGGGGCCAGCGAGCAGTTCTTC.

This clonotype came up a few times. CDR3 sequence (DNA): TGTGCCAGCAGTGGAGTAGTCTCGGGGACTGAGCAGTTCTTC. Translation: CASSGVVSGTEQFF. The gene calls are TRBV6-1 and TRBJ2-1; D might be TRBD1 or TRBD2, each matching 5 bases. The CDR3 has 14 amino acids. Germline assignment: CDR1 MNHNS and CDR2 SASEGT. V lost 4 bases and J 9 bases, leaving 16 bases between the germline ends.